The next 11 T cell receptor beta chains were all read from a single sample in a study of patients and donors after allogeneic stem cell transplantation. TCRdb re-analysed the RT-PCR reads in MiXCR, keeping a single row per CDR3 protein. The sample consists of 800,000 to 1,000,000 distinct CDR3 sequences, 18% of them appearing once. Source material: blood, either unsorted or a sorted T cell fraction (not recorded which). These receptors came from a human donor who was either an allogeneic HSCT recipient or a stem cell or donor lymphocyte infusion donor (not recorded which). It is not recorded whose cells these are; they may come from a transplant donor.

In this sample, this clonotype turned up a few times. The chain combines TRBV12-3 or TRBV12-4 with TRBJ1-5; the D gene is possibly TRBD1 (5 bases). The CDR3 sequence is 12 residues long. Between the trimmed V and J ends, which lost 8 bases and 4 bases, there was a span of 9 bases. Here the CDR3 reads CASLGGNQPQHF. The CDR3 DNA reads TGTGCCAGCCTCGGGGGGAATCAGCCCCAGCATTTT.

This clonotype was counted between two and nine times. This rearrangement joins TRBV29-1 to TRBJ1-2, with D unclear. The CDR3 is 13 amino acids. CDR1 and CDR2 (germline): SQVTM, ANQGSEA. Trimming left V 2 bases short and J 4 bases short, with 11 bases between. The CDR3 region is CSVENQDLYGYTF. The CDR3, as DNA: TGCAGCGTTGAAAACCAGGATCTCTATGGCTACACCTTC. The full variable domain, rest sourced from reference TRBV29-1 and TRBJ1-2, is SAVISQKPSRDICQRGTSLTIQCQVDSQVTMMFWYRQQPGQSLTLIATANQGSEATYESGFVIDKFPISRPNLTFSTLTVSNMSPEDSSIYLCSVENQDLYGYTFGSGTRLTVV.

This clonotype was counted a few times. The rearrangement uses TRBV7-9 and TRBJ2-4; no reliable D call. Trimming shortened V by 5 bases and J by 2 bases, and 13 bases separated the two germline ends. Looked up from germline, CDR1 is SEHNR and CDR2 is FQNEAQ (reference sequence). The CDR3 loop spans 15 amino acids. The CDR3, as DNA: TGTGCCAGCAGCCCCCGCAATCTTCCCAAAAACATTCAGTACTTC. Protein sequence: CASSPRNLPKNIQYF.

This clonotype was detected only a few times. This chain uses TRBV7-2 with TRBJ1-5; D is uncertain. CDR1 and CDR2 (germline): SGHTA, FQGNSA. CDR3 length: 14 amino acids. The V end lost 6 bases, the J end lost 2 bases, and 11 bases lay between the germline ends. The CDR3 sequence is CASRVSGRNQPQHF. The CDR3 DNA follows: TGTGCCAGCAGAGTTAGCGGGCGCAATCAGCCCCAGCATTTT.

This clonotype appeared a few times. The chain is built from TRBV7-8 and TRBJ2-3, with D perhaps assigned TRBD1 or TRBD2 (6 bases each). This CDR3 spans 16 amino acids. V was clipped by 8 bases and J by 5 bases, with 23 bases between them. The germline V gene has CDR1 SGHVS and CDR2 FQNEAQ. The CDR3 sequence is CASRRQRGAFKDTQYF. The CDR3 DNA reads TGTGCCAGCCGAAGACAAAGGGGGGCCTTTAAAGATACGCAGTATTTT. Full variable domain (outside the CDR3, taken from reference TRBV7-8 and TRBJ2-3): GAGVSQSPRYKVAKRGQDVALRCDPISGHVSLFWYQQALGQGPEFLTYFQNEAQLDKSGLPSDRFFAERPEGSVSTLKIQRTQQEDSAVYLCASRRQRGAFKDTQYFGPGTRLTVL.

V gene TRBV5-1 combines with J gene TRBJ2-7, with TRBD1 as a possible D gene (6 bases). Germline CDR1 reads SGHRS; CDR2 reads YFSETQ. V was pared by 2 bases and J by 3 bases, with 15 bases between. The CDR3 totals 15 residues. In DNA, the CDR3 is TGCGCCAGCAGCTTTACCTCCGGGACATACTACGAGCAGTACTTC. The encoded protein is CASSFTSGTYYEQYF.

In its sample, this clonotype was seen a few times. This chain joins TRBV5-5 and TRBJ1-2; D is perhaps TRBD1 (5 bases). V was trimmed by 4 bases and J by 2 bases, leaving 18 bases between them. The germline V gene encodes CDR1 SGHKS and CDR2 YYEKEE (reference sequence). The CDR3 length is 16 residues. This chain's CDR3 is CASSHPIRGDNYGYTF. CDR3 bases: TGTGCCAGCAGCCACCCGATCCGGGGCGACAACTATGGCTACACCTTC. Full variable domain (remainder filled in from reference TRBV5-5 and TRBJ1-2): DAGVTQSPTHLIKTRGQQVTLRCSPISGHKSVSWYQQVLGQGPQFIFQYYEKEERGRGNFPDRFSARQFPNYSSELNVNALLLGDSALYLCASSHPIRGDNYGYTFGSGTRLTVV.

This clonotype has just a few counts. The J gene is TRBJ2-6, the V gene TRBV10-3, with D uncertain. Germline V gene data show CDR1 as ENHRY and CDR2 as SYGVKD. The CDR3 has 15 amino acids. Trimming shortened V by 1 base and J by 3 bases, and 7 bases separated the two germline ends. DNA of the CDR3: TGTGCCATCAGTGAGTTTGAAGGTGGGGCCAACGTCCTGACTTTC. As protein: CAISEFEGGANVLTF.

This clonotype appeared a few times. The CDR3 DNA is TGCAGTGCTAGAGATGGCAGGGCCCGTTATGGCTACACCTTC. It translates to CSARDGRARYGYTF. J is TRBJ1-2 and V is TRBV20-1, with D perhaps TRBD1 (5 bases). CDR1 DFQATT and CDR2 SNEGSKA come from the germline V gene (reference sequence). The CDR3 contains 14 residues. V gave up 0 bases and J gave up 5 bases, with 13 bases separating them.

The V call is TRBV29-1, the J call TRBJ2-1; D perhaps matches TRBD2 (6 bases). This CDR3 has 15 residues. Trimming took 8 bases from V and 0 from J, leaving 17 bases between them. In germline, CDR1 is SQVTM, CDR2 ANQGSEA. The CDR3 nucleotides read TGCAGCTCCCGGTCGGGGGTGAGCTCCTACAATGAGCAGTTCTTC. As protein: CSSRSGVSSYNEQFF.

This clonotype has at least ten counts. V is TRBV4-1 and J is TRBJ2-5; TRBD1 is a possible D gene (5 bases). The germline gives CDR1 MGHRA, CDR2 YSYEKL. The V end was cut by 4 bases, the J end by 5 bases, with 11 bases between. This CDR3 is 13 amino acids long. The CDR3 coding sequence is TGCGCCAGCAGCCCAGGGCCCCTGGAGACCCAGTACTTC. Translation: CASSPGPLETQYF.